This entry describes one T cell receptor (beta chain). The antigen is not known. It differs at one base from a far larger clone, so likely a read error. Other nucleotide sequences from this sample produce the same CDR3. Collection occurred without any documented infections or immune events in donors. This sample is drawn from a study of identifying expanded T cells in peripheral blood. TCRdb keeps only in-frame clones here, not all; method: immunoSEQ multiplex PCR. The table records 80,000 to 95,000 clones, around 88% of them present only once. The CDR3 is 15 amino acids. Trimming pared 0 bases from V and 8 bases from J, leaving 16 bases between. The germline CDR1 and CDR2 sequences are MGHRA and YSYEKL. Broader study findings: Over around two and four weeks, about 15 and 18 clones changed, versus 1.2 between replicates. Variance in clone template counts between roughly two-week samples significantly increased with total template count across all healthy donors.

The TCR comes from a person aged 18 to 75 in good health. The chain carries TRBV4-1 and TRBJ1-2, with a tentative D call TRBD1 (5 bases). Sequenced: blood. CDR3 DNA sequence: TGCGCCAGCAGCCAAGAGTCGGGCAGGGTGTCAGGCTACACCTTC. It yields the protein CASSQESGRVSGYTF.